This TCR beta chain was sequenced for a study of cytomegalovirus exposure and HLA in healthy donors. Study-wide findings and caveats: Accurate prediction of HLA-A and HLA-B alleles (for most subjects) was reportedly achieved from TCR beta sequences. Researchers catalogued 150 or so TCR beta chains as cytomegalovirus-associated. Among the most significant clusters, several appeared linked to common viral pathogens in a later analysis. Many donors carried some public TCRs, although rarity characterized most TCR sequences.

This clone was counted once. Antigen unknown. Germline V gene lookup returns CDR1 LGHNA and CDR2 YSLEER. J lost 5 bases, V lost 2 bases, and 7 bases had no gene match. The CDR3 totals 15 residues. The PCR was carried out with 60 Vbeta primers and 13 Jbeta primers. Profiling relied on immunoSEQ multiplex PCR, and the TCRdb table lists in-frame clones only, not all of them. The sample contains about 140,000 clones, approximately 80% of which appear only once. V is TRBV4-3 and J is TRBJ2-7; 9 nucleotides align to TRBD1. Sample: PBMCs. This TCR came from a male donor in good health and CMV-seronegative. This CDR3 reads CASSQTGTGYHEQYF. The CDR3 nucleotides read TGCGCCAGCAGCCAAACCGGGACAGGGTATCACGAGCAGTACTTC.